A selection of T cell receptor beta chains follows, all from one sample in a study of resident and recirculating memory T cells in vitiligo. TCRdb's copy holds only in-frame clones and misses some; the assay was immunoSEQ multiplex PCR. The sample holds 55,000 to 75,000 clones, approximately 89% seen once. The specimen was blood. The receptors were sampled from a male donor with vitiligo. The CDR3 runs from the conserved cysteine through the conserved F or W. The order of the fields is CDR3 protein, V gene, J gene.

CASSPQGQANTGELFF	TRBV18	TRBJ2-2
CASSRAGGSSGNTIYF	TRBV5-4	TRBJ1-3
CASSLEGRGAPGNTIYF	TRBV7-2	TRBJ1-3
CAQGQPETQYF	TRBV30	TRBJ2-5
CAWGRFGEQYF	TRBV30	TRBJ2-7
CASRSGAYEQYF	TRBV27	TRBJ2-7
CAISEPLEETQYF	TRBV10-3	TRBJ2-5
CSVGRTSGGQYNEQFF	TRBV29-1	TRBJ2-1
CASKRADNEQFF	TRBV2	TRBJ2-1
CASSLVGKGATEAFF	TRBV5-4	TRBJ1-1
CASSQGTGIYGYTF	TRBV4-2	TRBJ1-2
CASSLGLKGTGDHGYTF	TRBV11-2	TRBJ1-2
CASSSGQGGGTEAFF	TRBV5-1	TRBJ1-1
CASSDYGQVSNYGYTF	TRBV9	TRBJ1-2